A selection of T cell receptor beta chains follows, all from one sample in a study of cytomegalovirus exposure and HLA in healthy donors. Data came from immunoSEQ multiplex PCR; TCRdb stores just in-frame clones and leaves some out. This table holds under 200,000 clones, roughly 80% found once. The sequenced material came from PBMCs. These receptors were collected from a man aged 45-65 years in good health and CMV-seropositive. Each CDR3 is given with its conserved first and last residue. A D gene is named only where the DNA matches it firmly. Clone size is not always given. Where it is, it says once, few, many or a class for expanded clones.

J,size,D,V,DNA,CDR3
TRBJ2-1,NA,NA,TRBV4-2,TGTGCCAGCAGCCAAGATGGGACGGGGGCCTACAATGAGCAGTTCTTC,CASSQDGTGAYNEQFF
TRBJ1-3,NA,TRBD1,TRBV5-6,TGTGCCAGCAGCGTATACAGGGGGTCGAACACCATATATTTT,CASSVYRGSNTIYF
TRBJ2-1,NA,NA,TRBV5-6,TGTGCCAGCAGCCGGACTAATAATGAGCAGTTCTTC,CASSRTNNEQFF
TRBJ2-3,few,NA,TRBV9,TGTGCCAGCAGCGATGGACAGAAATATACGCAGTATTTT,CASSDGQKYTQYF
TRBJ2-5,few,NA,TRBV6-5,TGTGCCAGCAGTTACTCGACTCCCCCGGGAGAGACCCAGTACTTC,CASSYSTPPGETQYF
TRBJ2-5,NA,NA,TRBV11-3,TGTGCCAGCAGTCCGACAGCCCAAGAGACCCAGTACTTC,CASSPTAQETQYF
TRBJ2-2,few,NA,TRBV28,TGTGCCAGCCGTAGGTCCGGGATCAATACCGGGGAGCTGTTTTTT,CASRRSGINTGELFF
TRBJ1-2,once,TRBD1,TRBV29-1,TGCAGCGTTGATTGGGACAGGGTAGGAGGTGGCTACACCTTC,CSVDWDRVGGGYTF
TRBJ2-1,NA,NA,TRBV27,TGTGCCAGCAACCTAGTGGGGGGTTACAATGAGCAGTTCTTC,CASNLVGGYNEQFF
TRBJ1-3,NA,TRBD1,TRBV6-5,TGTGCCAGCACGGGGACAGGCCACTCTGGAAACACCATATATTTT,CASTGTGHSGNTIYF
TRBJ1-6,NA,TRBD1,TRBV10-2,TGCGCCAGCAGTGACTCACACAGGGGCCGGAATTCACCCCTCCACTTC,CASSDSHRGRNSPLHF
TRBJ1-1,NA,NA,TRBV4-2,TGTGCCAGCAGCCAAAGGCCAGGGAAATTGAACACTGAAGCTTTCTTT,CASSQRPGKLNTEAFF
TRBJ1-1,NA,NA,TRBV15,TGTGCCACCAGCACTACAGGGAGGAACACTGAAGCTTTCTTT,CATSTTGRNTEAFF
TRBJ1-2,NA,NA,TRBV21-1,TGTGCCAGCACCAGGAACTATGGCTACACCTTC,CASTRNYGYTF
TRBJ1-1,NA,NA,TRBV18,TGTGCCAGCTCACCAGGTGCTAATCCGAACACTGAAGCTTTCTTT,CASSPGANPNTEAFF
TRBJ2-2,NA,NA,TRBV6-4,TGTGCCAGCAGTGAAGACAGGACCGGGGAGCTGTTTTTT,CASSEDRTGELFF
TRBJ1-1,NA,NA,TRBV2,TGTGCCAGCAGTGACACGGTGAACACTGAAGCTTTCTTT,CASSDTVNTEAFF
TRBJ2-4,few,NA,TRBV2,TGTGCCAGCAGTGAAGAGTGGCTAGCCAAAAACATTCAGTACTTC,CASSEEWLAKNIQYF
TRBJ2-1,NA,TRBD2,TRBV27,TGTGCCAGCATTGCTAGCGGAAGCTCCTACAATGAGCAGTTCTTC,CASIASGSSYNEQFF
TRBJ2-7,NA,NA,TRBV27,TGTGCCAGCAGTGGGACAGCGGGGGCGGCTTACGAGCAGTACTTC,CASSGTAGAAYEQYF
TRBJ2-1,NA,NA,TRBV5-4,TGTGCCAGCAGCTTGAGCTTTGAGCAGTTCTTC,CASSLSFEQFF
TRBJ2-5,NA,TRBD2,TRBV5-4,TGTGCCAGCAGCTTTAGCGGGAAGGGACGGGGGGAGACCCAGTACTTC,CASSFSGKGRGETQYF
TRBJ2-2,NA,NA,TRBV2,TGTGCCAGCAACCCAGGGTGGCCCGGGGAGCTGTTTTTT,CASNPGWPGELFF
TRBJ1-1,few,TRBD1,TRBV5-1,TGCGCCAGCAGCTTGGCTTTTGCAGGGGGAACTGAAGCTTTCTTT,CASSLAFAGGTEAFF
TRBJ2-3,NA,TRBD2,TRBV30,TGTGCCTGGAGCGCGGGGGGGCGAGCAGATACGCAGTATTTT,CAWSAGGRADTQYF
TRBJ2-1,NA,NA,TRBV10-3,TGTGCCATCAGTTCCCGTGAGGCCTACAATGAGCAGTTCTTC,CAISSREAYNEQFF
TRBJ1-2,NA,NA,TRBV6-5,TGTGCCAGCAGTTACTGGCAGGGCGGTGGCTACACCTTC,CASSYWQGGGYTF
TRBJ2-7,few,TRBD1,TRBV4-3,TGCGCCAGCAGCCAGACCGGGGACAGTTCATCCTACGAGCAGTACTTC,CASSQTGDSSSYEQYF
TRBJ1-5,NA,NA,TRBV19,TGTGCCAGCGTGTCGGGGGGCAAGGATCAGCCCCAGCATTTT,CASVSGGKDQPQHF
TRBJ2-5,NA,NA,TRBV7-2,TGTGCCAGCAGCTTTACTAATGGTGTATATGAGACCCAGTACTTC,CASSFTNGVYETQYF
TRBJ1-1,once,NA,TRBV4-3,TGCGCCAGCAGCCAAGATTGGTTACAGGCCACTGAAGCTTTCTTT,CASSQDWLQATEAFF
TRBJ1-2,NA,NA,TRBV25-1,TGTGCCAGCAGTGTGGGGGGGGCGGGTGGCTACACCTTC,CASSVGGAGGYTF
TRBJ2-7,NA,TRBD2,TRBV10-3,TGTGCCATCAGTGGAGCTAGCGGCCGTTACGAGCAGTACTTC,CAISGASGRYEQYF
TRBJ1-5,NA,NA,TRBV6-1,TGTGCCAGCACCACACAGGGTGTGGGCCATCAGCCCCAGCATTTT,CASTTQGVGHQPQHF
TRBJ1-3,NA,NA,TRBV7-9,TGTGCCAGCAGCTCACGAGGGGGGGGGAGCTCTGGAAACACCATATATTTT,CASSSRGGGSSGNTIYF
TRBJ1-3,NA,NA,TRBV4-3,TGCGCCAGCAGCCCCAGGGACTCTGGAAACACCATATATTTT,CASSPRDSGNTIYF
TRBJ2-3,few,NA,TRBV9,TGTGCCAGCAGCGTCGCCCCCATCTACACAGATACGCAGTATTTT,CASSVAPIYTDTQYF
TRBJ2-3,NA,NA,TRBV9,TGTGCCAGCAGCGTTAGCGGCCCCCTTAGCACAGATACGCAGTATTTT,CASSVSGPLSTDTQYF
TRBJ2-5,NA,NA,TRBV14,TGTGCCAGCAGCTCTCTAATAGAGACCCAGTACTTC,CASSSLIETQYF
TRBJ1-6,NA,NA,TRBV28,TGTGCCAGCAGTCCAGGGGAGGGGAGGATAAATTCACCCCTCCACTTT,CASSPGEGRINSPLHF
TRBJ2-1,NA,NA,TRBV10-3,TGTGCCATCAGGGTAGGGGACAATGAGCAGTTCTTC,CAIRVGDNEQFF
TRBJ2-1,NA,TRBD1,TRBV18,TGTGCCAGCTCGACCGGGACAGGGGGCTTCAATGAGCAGTTCTTC,CASSTGTGGFNEQFF
TRBJ2-7,NA,TRBD2,TRBV5-6,TGTGCCAGCAGCTGGGGGACTAGCGGTACCTACGAGCAGTACTTC,CASSWGTSGTYEQYF
TRBJ1-2,few,NA,TRBV4-3,TGCGCCAGCAGCCAAGAGCCCTTAGGGGGGGGGTATGGCTACACCTTC,CASSQEPLGGGYGYTF
TRBJ2-3,NA,NA,TRBV5-6,TGTGCCAGCAGCTCGAGACAGGTCAGGACAGATACGCAGTATTTT,CASSSRQVRTDTQYF
TRBJ2-7,NA,NA,TRBV7-9,TGTGCCAGCAGCTTAGTTGGAGGGAGAGACGAGCAGTACTTC,CASSLVGGRDEQYF
TRBJ2-1,few,NA,TRBV2,TGTGCCAGCACCCCGACAAAAAGCTCCTACAATGAGCAGTTCTTC,CASTPTKSSYNEQFF
TRBJ2-3,NA,TRBD2,TRBV5-1,TGCGCCAGCAGCTTGCCTAAGGCCCCGCGGGAGAGCACAGATACGCAGTATTTT,CASSLPKAPRESTDTQYF
TRBJ2-7,few,TRBD1,TRBV30,TGTGCCTGGATGGGCGGACAGGCCTACGAGCAGTACTTC,CAWMGGQAYEQYF
TRBJ2-1,NA,NA,TRBV4-3,TGCGCCAGCAGCCAAACCATCCTGTTGAGGTTTGAGCAGTTCTTC,CASSQTILLRFEQFF
TRBJ2-1,NA,TRBD2,TRBV7-8,TGTGCCAGCAGCCAGCGACTAGCGGGGGCCAACAATGAGCAGTTCTTC,CASSQRLAGANNEQFF
TRBJ2-3,once,NA,TRBV6-5,TGTGCCAGCAGTTACAGCAGGCTAAGCACAGATACGCAGTATTTT,CASSYSRLSTDTQYF
TRBJ2-7,few,NA,TRBV7-2,TGTGCCAGCAGCTTAGGAAGAGGGATCAGCGAGCAGTACTTC,CASSLGRGISEQYF